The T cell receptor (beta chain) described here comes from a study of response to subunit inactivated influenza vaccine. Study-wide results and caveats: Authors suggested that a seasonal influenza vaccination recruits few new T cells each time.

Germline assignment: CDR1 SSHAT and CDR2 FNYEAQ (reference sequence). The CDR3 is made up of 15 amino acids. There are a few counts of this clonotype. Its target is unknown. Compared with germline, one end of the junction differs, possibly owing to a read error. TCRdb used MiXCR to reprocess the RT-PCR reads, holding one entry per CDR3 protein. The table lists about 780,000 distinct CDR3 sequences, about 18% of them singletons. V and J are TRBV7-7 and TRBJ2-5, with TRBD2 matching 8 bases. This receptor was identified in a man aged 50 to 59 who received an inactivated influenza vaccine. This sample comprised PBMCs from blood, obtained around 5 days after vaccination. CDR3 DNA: TGTGCTAGCACCCTCGGGGGGGGGCCCCAAGAGACCCAGTACTTC. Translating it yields CASTLGGGPQETQYF.